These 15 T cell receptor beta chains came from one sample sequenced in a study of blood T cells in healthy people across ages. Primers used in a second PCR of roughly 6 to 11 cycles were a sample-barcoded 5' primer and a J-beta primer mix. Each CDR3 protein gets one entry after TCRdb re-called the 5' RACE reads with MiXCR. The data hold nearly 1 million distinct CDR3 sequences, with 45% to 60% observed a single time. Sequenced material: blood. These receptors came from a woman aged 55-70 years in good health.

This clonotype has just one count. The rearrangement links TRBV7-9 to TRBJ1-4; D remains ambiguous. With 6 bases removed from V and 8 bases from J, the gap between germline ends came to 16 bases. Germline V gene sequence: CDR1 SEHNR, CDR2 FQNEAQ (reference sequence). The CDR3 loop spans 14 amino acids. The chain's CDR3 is CASSPTPRAEKLFF. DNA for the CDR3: TGTGCCAGCAGTCCCACCCCCCGGGCCGAAAAACTGTTTTTT.

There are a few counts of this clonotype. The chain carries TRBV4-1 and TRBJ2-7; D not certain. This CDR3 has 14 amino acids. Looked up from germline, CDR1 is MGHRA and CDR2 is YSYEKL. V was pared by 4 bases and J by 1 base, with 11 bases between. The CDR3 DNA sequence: TGCGCCAGCAGCCCAGGCCTTAAATCCTACGAGCAGTACTTC. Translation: CASSPGLKSYEQYF.

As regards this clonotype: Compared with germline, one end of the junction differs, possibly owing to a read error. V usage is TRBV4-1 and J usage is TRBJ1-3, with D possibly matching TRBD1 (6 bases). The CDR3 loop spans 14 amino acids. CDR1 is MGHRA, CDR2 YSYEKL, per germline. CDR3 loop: CASRSQGYGSTIYF. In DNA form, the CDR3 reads TGCGCCAGCAGGAGCCAGGGGTACGGAAGCACCATATATTTT.

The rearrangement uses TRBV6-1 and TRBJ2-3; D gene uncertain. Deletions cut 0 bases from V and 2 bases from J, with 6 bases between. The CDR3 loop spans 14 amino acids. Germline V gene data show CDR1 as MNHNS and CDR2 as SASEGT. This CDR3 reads CASSEAPITDTQYF. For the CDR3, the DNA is TGTGCCAGCAGTGAAGCACCAATCACAGATACGCAGTATTTT.

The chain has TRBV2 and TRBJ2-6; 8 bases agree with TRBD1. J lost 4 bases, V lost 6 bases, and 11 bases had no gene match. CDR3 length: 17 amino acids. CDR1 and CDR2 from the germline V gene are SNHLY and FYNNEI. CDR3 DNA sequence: TGTGCCAGCAGGGGAACAGGGGGGCCTTGGGGGGCCAACGTCCTGACTTTC. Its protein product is CASRGTGGPWGANVLTF.

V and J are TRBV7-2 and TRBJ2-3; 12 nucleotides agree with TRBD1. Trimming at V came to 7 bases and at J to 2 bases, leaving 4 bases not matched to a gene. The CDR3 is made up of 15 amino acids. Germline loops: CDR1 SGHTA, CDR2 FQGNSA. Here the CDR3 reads CASKGQGAVTDTQYF. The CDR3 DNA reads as TGTGCCAGCAAGGGACAGGGGGCGGTCACAGATACGCAGTATTTT.

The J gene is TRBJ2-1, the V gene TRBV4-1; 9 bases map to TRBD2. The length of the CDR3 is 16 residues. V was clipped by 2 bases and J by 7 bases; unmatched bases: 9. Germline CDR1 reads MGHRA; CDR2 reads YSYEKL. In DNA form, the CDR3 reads TGCGCCAGCAGCCAACGACCTCGCCTAGCGGGGAATGAGCAGTTCTTC. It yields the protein CASSQRPRLAGNEQFF.

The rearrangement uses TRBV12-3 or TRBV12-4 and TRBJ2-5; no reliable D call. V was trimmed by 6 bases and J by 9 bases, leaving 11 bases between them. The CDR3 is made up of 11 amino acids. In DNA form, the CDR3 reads TGTGCCAGCAGCTCCATGACGGCCCAGTACTTC. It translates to CASSSMTAQYF.

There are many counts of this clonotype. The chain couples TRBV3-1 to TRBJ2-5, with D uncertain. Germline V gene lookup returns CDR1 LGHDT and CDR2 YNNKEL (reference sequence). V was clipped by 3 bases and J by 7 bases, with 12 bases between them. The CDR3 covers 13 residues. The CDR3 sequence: CASSQQVVGTQYF. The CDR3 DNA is TGTGCCAGCAGCCAGCAAGTCGTCGGGACCCAGTACTTC.

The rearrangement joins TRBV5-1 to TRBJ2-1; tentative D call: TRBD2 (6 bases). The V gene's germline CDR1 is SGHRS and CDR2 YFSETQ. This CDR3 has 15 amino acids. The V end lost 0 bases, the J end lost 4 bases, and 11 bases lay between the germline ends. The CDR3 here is CASSLDGSTYNEQFF. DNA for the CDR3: TGCGCCAGCAGCTTGGACGGGAGTACATACAATGAGCAGTTCTTC.

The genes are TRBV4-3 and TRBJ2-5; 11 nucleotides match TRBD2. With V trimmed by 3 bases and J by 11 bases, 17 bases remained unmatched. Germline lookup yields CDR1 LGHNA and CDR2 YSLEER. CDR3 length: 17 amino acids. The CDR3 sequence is CASSQSLLAGVIHEQYF. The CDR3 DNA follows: TGCGCCAGCAGCCAGAGTCTACTAGCGGGAGTAATTCATGAGCAGTACTTC.

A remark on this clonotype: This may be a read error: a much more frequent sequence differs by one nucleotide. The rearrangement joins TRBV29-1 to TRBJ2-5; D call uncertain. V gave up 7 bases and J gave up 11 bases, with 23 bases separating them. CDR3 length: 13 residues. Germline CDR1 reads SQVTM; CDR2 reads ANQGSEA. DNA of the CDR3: TGCAGCGCCCGTGCCCCCGCATCCCTGGAGCAGTACTTC. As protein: CSARAPASLEQYF.

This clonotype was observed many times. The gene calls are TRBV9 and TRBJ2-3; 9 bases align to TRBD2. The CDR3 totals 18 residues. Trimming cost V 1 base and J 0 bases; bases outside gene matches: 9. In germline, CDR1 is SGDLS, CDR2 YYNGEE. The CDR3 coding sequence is TGTGCCAGCAGCGTAAGCCCCCTCCTAGCGGGAAGCACAGATACGCAGTATTTT. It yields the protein CASSVSPLLAGSTDTQYF. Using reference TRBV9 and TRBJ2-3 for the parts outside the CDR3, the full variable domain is DSGVTQTPKHLITATGQRVTLRCSPRSGDLSVYWYQQSLDQGLQFLIQYYNGEERAKGNILERFSAQQFPDLHSELNLSSLELGDSALYFCASSVSPLLAGSTDTQYFGPGTRLTVL.

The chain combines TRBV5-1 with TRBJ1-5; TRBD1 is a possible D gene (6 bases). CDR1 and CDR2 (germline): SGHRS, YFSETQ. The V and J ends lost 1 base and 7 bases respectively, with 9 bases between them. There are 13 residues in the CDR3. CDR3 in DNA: TGCGCCAGCAGCTTGACTCAGGGGCAGCCCCAGCATTTT. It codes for CASSLTQGQPQHF.

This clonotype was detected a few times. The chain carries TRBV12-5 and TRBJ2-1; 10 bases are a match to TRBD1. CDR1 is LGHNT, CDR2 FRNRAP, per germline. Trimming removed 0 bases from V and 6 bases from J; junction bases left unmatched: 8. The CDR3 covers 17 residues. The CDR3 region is CASGLVTGGQGFNEQFF. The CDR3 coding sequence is TGTGCTAGTGGTTTGGTAACGGGGGGACAGGGGTTCAATGAGCAGTTCTTC.